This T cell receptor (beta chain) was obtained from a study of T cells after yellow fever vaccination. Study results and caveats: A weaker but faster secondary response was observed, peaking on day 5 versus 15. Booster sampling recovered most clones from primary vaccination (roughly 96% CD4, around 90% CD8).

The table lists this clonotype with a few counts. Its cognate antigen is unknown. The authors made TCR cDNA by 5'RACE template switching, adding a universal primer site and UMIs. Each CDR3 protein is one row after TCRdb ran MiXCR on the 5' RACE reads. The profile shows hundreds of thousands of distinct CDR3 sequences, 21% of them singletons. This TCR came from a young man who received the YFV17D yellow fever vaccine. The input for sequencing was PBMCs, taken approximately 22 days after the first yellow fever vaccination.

The DNA for the CDR3 is TGTGCCAGCAGTTTGAATACGGCAGTCCAAGAGACCCAGTACTTC. Translated: CASSLNTAVQETQYF. The rearrangement uses TRBV28 and TRBJ2-5, with D unclear. Germline CDR1 MDHEN, CDR2 SYDVKM. Trimming pared 3 bases from V and 1 base from J, leaving 12 bases between. The CDR3 runs 15 residues.